This T cell receptor (beta chain) was sequenced during a study of shared T cell receptors in the human thymus. TCRdb keeps only in-frame clones here, not all; method: immunoSEQ multiplex PCR. Here the sample spans some 660,000 clones, about 90% being singletons. Another study also made use of these data, one on human thymus T cells. That investigation notes: Thymic as well as blood repertoires seemed to favor certain V and J genes unevenly. Overlap was high between thymic repertoires from unrelated individuals, as reported in related research.

Sequencing was done on a sample of thymocytes. The sequence was obtained from a boy younger than two with a congenital heart defect.

The CDR3 region has the DNA TGTGCCAGCAGTTTTTACTACGAGCAGTACTTC. This translates into CASSFYYEQYF. The chain couples TRBV27 to TRBJ2-7; D gene uncertain. The CDR3 is 11 residues long. Germline CDR1 and CDR2: MNHEY and SMNVEV (reference sequence). Between the trimmed V and J ends, which lost 3 bases and 3 bases, there was a span of 3 bases.